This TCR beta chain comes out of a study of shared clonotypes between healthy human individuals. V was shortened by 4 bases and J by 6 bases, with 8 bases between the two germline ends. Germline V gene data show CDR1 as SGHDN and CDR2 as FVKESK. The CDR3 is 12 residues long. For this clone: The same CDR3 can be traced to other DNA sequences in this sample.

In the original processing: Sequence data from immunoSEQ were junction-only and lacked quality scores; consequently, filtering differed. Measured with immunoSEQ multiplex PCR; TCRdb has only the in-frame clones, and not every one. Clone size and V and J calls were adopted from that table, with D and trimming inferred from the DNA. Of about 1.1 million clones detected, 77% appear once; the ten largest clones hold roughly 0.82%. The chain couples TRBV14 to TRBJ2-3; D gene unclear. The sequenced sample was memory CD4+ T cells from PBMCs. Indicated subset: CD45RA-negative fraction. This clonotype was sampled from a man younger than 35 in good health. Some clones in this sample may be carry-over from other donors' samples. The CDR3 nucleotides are TGTGCCAGCAGCCTTTCCAGGGATACGCAGTATTTT. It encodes CASSLSRDTQYF.